The sample holds many counts of the clone carrying this TCR beta chain. The antigen is unknown. V lost 3 bases to trimming and J lost 2 bases, with 6 bases between them. This CDR3 contains 13 residues. Germline loops: CDR1 MNHEY, CDR2 SMNVEV (reference sequence). The sample belongs to a study of molecular identifiers for immune sequencing clone quantification. The overall study: For replicates, RNA isolated from about 19,000 or 110,000 naive CD8 cells was divided into five portions, of which four were sequenced. General study findings and limits: In naive cells, clones above 20 RNA copies held under 1% of molecules, whereas in effector cells they held over 97%.

TCRdb re-called the PCR reads through MiXCR, storing one row per CDR3 protein. The sample includes approximately 500,000 distinct CDR3 sequences, roughly 26% of them seen just once. CD8+CD4-CCR7+CD45RA+ sorting gave the naive CD8 T cells. This sequence joins TRBV27 and TRBJ2-3; no reliable D call. Sequencing was done on a sample of naive CD8+ T cells from blood, with Jurkat cell RNA spiked in. Subset given: FACS-sorted CD8+CD4-CCR7+CD45RA+ naive T cells. The receptor was isolated from a human donor in good health. Some libraries in this study had Jurkat cell RNA spiked in. This CDR3 reads CASSLWATDTQYF. In nucleotides, the CDR3 is TGTGCCAGCAGTTTGTGGGCCACAGATACGCAGTATTTT.